One sample yielded the 29 T cell receptor beta chains listed below, sequenced in a study of response to subunit inactivated influenza vaccine (dated by TCRdb to 2017 to 2018). The protocol used for the library was RT-PCR. Sequencing was carried out with an Illumina HiSeq 2500. TCRdb handled the public reads itself, with Q25 trimming in fastp and clone calling in MiXCR, and kept productive beta chains. For every CDR3 protein sequence, its rows merge into one entry that carries the most common genes and DNA. In all, the sample holds around 650,000 distinct CDR3 sequences, and around 16% of those were seen once. Around 10% of the sample rests with the top ten. Sequenced here: PBMCs from blood, sampled less than 13 days after vaccination. Receptor source: a man aged 50 or older who received an inactivated influenza vaccine. Donor details come from another sample of the same person, matched by shared clones.

This clonotype was recorded a few times. The J gene is TRBJ2-1, the V gene TRBV30; D not resolved. The CDR3 is 11 residues long. Trimming left V 7 bases short and J 3 bases short, with 7 bases between. Germline CDR1 is GTSNPN and CDR2 is SVGIG (reference sequence). CDR3 sequence reads: CALGGYNEQFF. DNA of the CDR3: TGTGCCTTGGGTGGCTACAATGAGCAGTTCTTC.

The rearrangement joins TRBV6-2 or TRBV6-3 to TRBJ2-1; 7 positions match TRBD2. The CDR3 has 15 residues. The junction had 10 bases not matched to a gene; V was cut back by 5 bases and J by 6 bases. Germline lookup yields CDR1 MNHEY and CDR2 SVGEGT. The CDR3 nucleotides read TGTGCCAGCAGTACGCGGGGGAGGCGGGGCAATGAGCAGTTCTTC. Encoded protein: CASSTRGRRGNEQFF.

This clonotype has a handful of counts. CDR3 DNA sequence: TGTGCCAGCAGTCAAGGGGAAGGACTCCGGGCAGATACGCAGTATTTT. Amino acids: CASSQGEGLRADTQYF. This rearrangement joins TRBV12-3 or TRBV12-4 to TRBJ2-3; D may be TRBD1 or TRBD2 (5 bases each). This CDR3 region has 16 residues. The V end was cut by 5 bases, the J end by 4 bases, with 19 bases between.

The chain carries TRBV7-8 and TRBJ2-1; weak D call: TRBD2 (5 bases). The germline CDR1 and CDR2 sequences are SGHVS and FQNEAQ. This CDR3 has 14 residues. Trimming removed 3 bases from V and 6 bases from J, with 12 bases in between. CDR3 sequence (DNA): TGTGCCAGCAGCTTGCCGCCAGCGGTCAATGAGCAGTTCTTC. This encodes CASSLPPAVNEQFF.

The V and J genes are TRBV20-1 and TRBJ2-7; D remains ambiguous. V was pared by 2 bases and J by 3 bases, with 8 bases between. CDR1 and CDR2 from the germline V gene are DFQATT and SNEGSKA (reference sequence). This CDR3 has 12 residues. CDR3 residues: CSARNIVYEQYF. The CDR3 DNA reads as TGCAGTGCTAGAAACATCGTCTACGAGCAGTACTTC.

The rearrangement joins TRBV29-1 to TRBJ2-1; D may be TRBD1 (5 bases). Germline loops: CDR1 SQVTM, CDR2 ANQGSEA. The V gene lost 7 bases and the J gene lost 7 bases, with 11 bases spanning the gap. The CDR3 sequence is 11 residues long. CDR3 protein: CSAGSPNEQFF. The CDR3 DNA reads TGCAGCGCAGGGTCCCCGAATGAGCAGTTCTTC.

Only a few counts were recorded for this clonotype. J is TRBJ2-3 and V is TRBV5-1; no firm D call. CDR1 is SGHRS, CDR2 YFSETQ, per germline. Trimming shortened V by 0 bases and J by 6 bases, and 8 bases separated the two germline ends. The CDR3 has 13 amino acids. The CDR3 spells CASSLAPMDTQYF. DNA for the CDR3: TGCGCCAGCAGCTTGGCGCCGATGGATACGCAGTATTTT. Full variable domain (outside the CDR3, taken from reference TRBV5-1 and TRBJ2-3): KAGVTQTPRYLIKTRGQQVTLSCSPISGHRSVSWYQQTPGQGLQFLFEYFSETQRNKGNFPGRFSGRQFSNSRSEMNVSTLELGDSALYLCASSLAPMDTQYFGPGTRLTVL.

This clonotype was counted ten times or more. The chain links TRBV5-1 to TRBJ2-1, with 10 nucleotides matching TRBD1. The CDR3 runs to 15 residues. Per the germline V gene, CDR1 is SGHRS and CDR2 is YFSETQ. With V trimmed by 4 bases and J by 8 bases, 9 bases remained unmatched. The CDR3 region has the DNA TGCGCCAGCAGCGACGGCGGGACAGGGGTTTATGAGCAGTTCTTC. Translation: CASSDGGTGVYEQFF.

In this sample, this clonotype turned up many times. The chain uses TRBV4-3 and TRBJ2-7, with D tentatively TRBD1 (6 bases). Germline V gene data show CDR1 as LGHNA and CDR2 as YSLEER. The CDR3 covers 15 residues. Deletions cut 2 bases from V and 1 base from J, with 12 bases between. CDR3 sequence (DNA): TGCGCCAGCAGCCAAACAGGGAGCGGTTCCTACGAGCAGTACTTC. Its translation is CASSQTGSGSYEQYF.

This clonotype was observed a single time. The junction departs from germline at one end; a sequencing error may be responsible. The rearrangement joins TRBV12-3 or TRBV12-4 to TRBJ1-6; TRBD1 matches at 10 bases. The CDR3 totals 16 residues. CDR3 coding DNA: TGTACCAGCAGACGGACAGGGGGCTCCTATAATTCACCCCTCCACTTT. Protein sequence: CTSRRTGGSYNSPLHF.

This clonotype was picked up a small number of times. V usage is TRBV6-2 or TRBV6-3 and J usage is TRBJ2-1; weak D call: TRBD2 (6 bases). Germline CDR1 and CDR2: MNHEY and SVGEGT. V shed 5 bases and J shed 7 bases, with 15 bases lying between them. The CDR3 spans 14 residues. In DNA form, the CDR3 reads TGTGCCAGCAGTCTAGCGACCCCGGGGAATGAGCAGTTCTTC. It is translated as CASSLATPGNEQFF.

This clonotype was counted only a few times. The chain uses TRBV4-3 and TRBJ2-3; 12 nucleotides match TRBD2. This CDR3 comprises 18 residues. J gave up 6 bases and V 6 bases, and 16 bases lay outside the gene matches. Germline assignment: CDR1 LGHNA and CDR2 YSLEER. This chain's CDR3 is CASSRNLLAGGPSDTQYF. The CDR3 region has the DNA TGCGCCAGCAGTCGAAACCTCCTAGCGGGAGGGCCCTCGGATACGCAGTATTTT.

As to this clonotype: An end of the junction differs from the germline gene, which may be a read error. V gene TRBV7-7 combines with J gene TRBJ2-5; tentatively, D is TRBD1 or TRBD2 (5 bases each). The length of the CDR3 is 15 residues. Germline V gene lookup returns CDR1 SSHAT and CDR2 FNYEAQ (reference sequence). CDR3 DNA sequence: TGTGCTAGCAGCCCGGGACGTAAGCTCCAAGAGACCCAGTACTTC. Encoded protein: CASSPGRKLQETQYF. Based on the CDR3 plus reference TRBV7-7 and TRBJ2-5, the full variable domain is GAGVSQSPRYKVTKRGQDVTLRCDPISSHATLYWYQQALGQGPEFLTYFNYEAQPDKSGLPSDRFSAERPEGSISTLTIQRTEQRDSAMYRCASSPGRKLQETQYFGPGTRLLVL.

This clonotype has ten or more counts. This chain joins TRBV7-9 and TRBJ2-7; TRBD2 might be the D (5 bases). Germline V CDR1 and CDR2: SEHNR, FQNEAQ (reference sequence). The CDR3 covers 11 residues. The ends were cut back, 5 bases at V and 6 bases at J, with 8 bases in the middle. The DNA of the CDR3 is TGTGCCAGCAGCCGGACTGGCGAGCAGTACTTC. Protein: CASSRTGEQYF.

The chain has TRBV4-3 and TRBJ1-1; D gene uncertain. The germline gives CDR1 LGHNA, CDR2 YSLEER. Trimming left V 0 bases short and J 0 bases short, with 8 bases between. This CDR3 spans 15 amino acids. CDR3 sequence: CASSQEDGLNTEAFF. DNA for the CDR3: TGCGCCAGCAGCCAAGAGGACGGTTTGAACACTGAAGCTTTCTTT.

The chain uses TRBV10-3 and TRBJ2-7; TRBD1 or TRBD2 may be the D gene (5 bases each). Between the trimmed V and J ends, which lost 8 bases and 3 bases, there was a span of 14 bases. Germline-derived CDR1 and CDR2 are ENHRY and SYGVKD. The CDR3 contains 13 residues. CDR3 DNA: TGTGCCATCGCCCCGGGACCGAACTACGAGCAGTACTTC. Its protein is CAIAPGPNYEQYF.

The sample holds many counts of this clonotype. CDR3 bases: TGCGCCAGCAGCCAAGTCCCAGGGTCGTATGGCACCATATATTTT. Amino acids: CASSQVPGSYGTIYF. The gene calls are TRBV4-3 and TRBJ1-3; tentatively, D is TRBD1 (5 bases). This CDR3 region has 15 residues. Germline V CDR1 and CDR2: LGHNA, YSLEER. V gave up 1 base and J gave up 9 bases, with 16 bases separating them.

This clonotype was observed a few times. The chain is built from TRBV21-1 and TRBJ2-1; TRBD2 was called by the table and not checked on the DNA. TRBV21-1 is noted as a pseudogene. This CDR3 has 19 amino acids. CDR3 bases: TGTGCCAGCAGCAGAGCTCAATGGGGGCAGCGGGAGGGCTACAATGAGCAGTTCTTC. Translating gives CASSRAQWGQREGYNEQFF.

This rearrangement joins TRBV12-3 or TRBV12-4 to TRBJ2-1, with D possibly TRBD1 on 5 matching bases. There are 16 residues in the CDR3. The ends were cut back, 5 bases at V and 3 bases at J, with 17 bases in the middle. CDR3 amino acids: CASSPGRAPGYNEQFF. The CDR3 DNA sequence: TGTGCCAGCAGTCCGGGCAGGGCTCCGGGCTACAATGAGCAGTTCTTC.

V and J are TRBV12-3 or TRBV12-4 and TRBJ2-3; 10 bases align to TRBD2. V shed 2 bases, J shed 5 bases, and the junction held 7 bases outside the gene matches. The CDR3 extends over 16 amino acids. CDR3 amino acids: CASSLSQREGLDTQYF. The CDR3 region has the DNA TGTGCCAGCAGTTTAAGCCAGCGGGAGGGCCTAGATACGCAGTATTTT.

The genes are TRBV14 and TRBJ2-1; 9 bases match TRBD1. Germline V gene sequence: CDR1 SGHDN, CDR2 FVKESK. This CDR3 region has 14 residues. The trim removed 8 bases at V and 7 bases at J, leaving 9 bases unmatched. In DNA form, the CDR3 reads TGTGCCAGCGGCTCGGGACAGGGCCTAAATGAGCAGTTCTTC. As protein: CASGSGQGLNEQFF.

There are a few counts of this clonotype. This chain links TRBV3-1 with TRBJ2-1; 8 positions agree with TRBD2. J was trimmed by 6 bases and V by 0 bases; bases with no gene match: 4. This CDR3 spans 15 amino acids. Per the germline V gene, CDR1 is LGHDT and CDR2 is YNNKEL (reference sequence). The CDR3 region is CASSQDTSGFNEQFF. CDR3 coding DNA: TGTGCCAGCAGCCAAGATACTAGCGGATTCAATGAGCAGTTCTTC.

The chain employs TRBV2 and TRBJ2-5; 10 nucleotides agree with TRBD1. Germline V gene sequence: CDR1 SNHLY, CDR2 FYNNEI. This CDR3 spans 12 amino acids. V gave up 11 bases and J gave up 4 bases; unmatched junction bases: 4. CDR3 sequence: CASRTGGETQYF. For the CDR3, the DNA is TGTGCCTCCAGGACAGGGGGAGAGACCCAGTACTTC.

This clonotype was detected many times. J is TRBJ2-1 and V is TRBV6-5; unclear D gene. Trimming cost V 0 bases and J 0 bases, with 6 bases left between them. Per the germline V gene, CDR1 is MNHEY and CDR2 is SVGAGI. CDR3 size: 15 residues. The CDR3 coding sequence is TGTGCCAGCAGTTACTCTGGAAGCTCCTACAATGAGCAGTTCTTC. As protein: CASSYSGSSYNEQFF.

The chain links TRBV9 to TRBJ1-5, with no clear D. The CDR3 has 15 amino acids. CDR1 SGDLS and CDR2 YYNGEE come from the germline V gene. The V gene lost 4 bases and the J gene lost 3 bases, with 14 bases spanning the gap. The CDR3 protein is CASSPGEGPNQPQHF. The CDR3 region has the DNA TGTGCCAGCAGCCCTGGGGAAGGGCCCAATCAGCCCCAGCATTTT.

This clonotype has just a few counts. CDR3 residues: CASSLATSGRAFSFYEQYF. CDR3 DNA: TGCGCCAGCAGCTTGGCGACTAGCGGGAGGGCCTTCTCGTTCTACGAGCAGTACTTC. The rearrangement links TRBV5-1 to TRBJ2-7, with TRBD2 matching over 14 bases. The germline gives CDR1 SGHRS, CDR2 YFSETQ. CDR3 size: 19 residues. J gave up 3 bases and V 0 bases, and 11 bases lay outside the gene matches.

The chain employs TRBV5-1 and TRBJ2-1, with 9 bases lining up with TRBD2. Looked up from germline, CDR1 is SGHRS and CDR2 is YFSETQ. The length of the CDR3 is 15 residues. V shed 4 bases and J 5 bases; nucleotides not matched to a gene: 7. CDR3 region: CASSQAGGRDNEQFF. The CDR3, as DNA: TGCGCCAGCAGCCAAGCGGGAGGCCGGGACAATGAGCAGTTCTTC. Complete variable domain (other parts from reference TRBV5-1 and TRBJ2-1): KAGVTQTPRYLIKTRGQQVTLSCSPISGHRSVSWYQQTPGQGLQFLFEYFSETQRNKGNFPGRFSGRQFSNSRSEMNVSTLELGDSALYLCASSQAGGRDNEQFFGPGTRLTVL.

The gene calls are TRBV29-1 and TRBJ2-7; TRBD1 aligns across 7 bases. The V and J ends lost 4 bases and 6 bases, in that order; junction bases with no gene match: 6. The CDR3 is 12 residues long. Germline-derived CDR1 and CDR2 are SQVTM and ANQGSEA. CDR3 DNA: TGCAGCGTTGGGGAAAACAGGGGCGAGCAGTACTTC. Its protein product is CSVGENRGEQYF.

The rearrangement uses TRBV6-4 and TRBJ2-2; D is unresolved. V dropped 4 bases and J dropped 5 bases, with 11 bases sitting between them. There are 14 residues in the CDR3. Germline lookup yields CDR1 MRHNA and CDR2 SNTAGT. The CDR3 loop reads CASSAMWKTGELFF. The CDR3 DNA reads as TGTGCCAGCAGTGCTATGTGGAAGACCGGGGAGCTGTTTTTT.